The sequence of this T cell receptor beta chain was determined in a study of blood T cells in healthy people across ages. Turning to the study itself: Template switching recovered approximately one barcoded beta molecule for every two T cells. Regarding the study as a whole: As naive T cell percentage varied, TCR beta diversity correlated strongly with it.

With a J-beta primer mix and a sample-barcoded 5' primer, a second PCR ran about 7 to 12 cycles. MiXCR, applied by TCRdb to the 5' RACE reads, yields one record per CDR3 protein. The table has 1.2 million to 1.5 million distinct CDR3 sequences, 40% to 50% seen once. The CDR3 runs 12 residues. Trimming took off 4 bases at V and 9 bases at J, with 10 bases between the two ends. Germline CDR1 is SGHDN and CDR2 is FVKESK. Researchers collected ten milliliters of peripheral blood from every single donor. Comment on this clonotype: No antigen is known for it.

The sequence came from a woman aged 18-35 years in good health. The chain employs TRBV14 and TRBJ2-1; D may be TRBD2 (6 bases). Sequencing was carried out using blood. This chain's CDR3 is CASSPPGVEQFF. CDR3 DNA sequence: TGTGCCAGCAGCCCCCCGGGGGTTGAGCAGTTCTTC.